Shown below are 10 T cell receptor beta chains from a single sample sequenced in a study of T cell repertoires in cytomegalovirus infection. Which antigens these TCRs recognize remains unknown. TCRdb recomputed calls from the reads with MiXCR, one row per CDR3 protein. Found here are some 500,000 distinct CDR3 sequences, almost 40% of them singletons; the top ten hold over 45%. Sequenced material: cultured PBMCs, taken from culture after CMV antigen stimulation. These receptors all come from a human donor in good health (CMV status not recorded). Some clones in this sample may be carry-over from other donors' samples.

The chain has TRBV27 and TRBJ2-7; TRBD2 aligns across 11 bases. Germline loops: CDR1 MNHEY, CDR2 SMNVEV (reference sequence). The CDR3 loop spans 16 amino acids. With V trimmed by 6 bases and J by 6 bases, 13 bases remained unmatched. The CDR3 protein is CASRIGPGLAVGEQYF. CDR3 DNA: TGTGCCAGCAGGATAGGTCCGGGACTAGCGGTTGGCGAGCAGTACTTC.

This clonotype has more than one count but fewer than ten. This rearrangement joins TRBV11-2 to TRBJ2-1; D is unclear. The V gene's germline CDR1 is SGHAT and CDR2 FQNNGV. The CDR3 is 13 residues long. Trimming stripped 4 bases from V and 8 bases from J, with 12 bases between. The CDR3 protein is CASSSGNIDEQFF. The CDR3 DNA reads as TGTGCCAGCAGCTCCGGAAATATTGATGAGCAGTTCTTC.

This sequence joins TRBV2 and TRBJ2-1; D is unresolved. The germline CDR1 and CDR2 sequences are SNHLY and FYNNEI. Trimming took off 7 bases at V and 7 bases at J, with 8 bases between the two ends. The CDR3 contains 11 residues. The CDR3 reads CASMNWNEQFF. CDR3 sequence (DNA): TGTGCCAGCATGAACTGGAATGAGCAGTTCTTC.

This CDR3 is CASSLAVYERGYNEQFF. The CDR3 bases are TGTGCCAGCAGCTTAGCCGTGTATGAGCGGGGGTACAATGAGCAGTTCTTC. The J gene is TRBJ2-1, the V gene TRBV7-9, with 8 nucleotides matching TRBD2. V was pared by 0 bases and J by 4 bases, with 8 bases of the junction left unmatched. The CDR3 loop spans 17 amino acids. The germline CDR1 and CDR2 sequences are SEHNR and FQNEAQ (reference sequence).

This clonotype was observed a handful of times. The chain uses TRBV12-3 or TRBV12-4 and TRBJ1-2; the D gene is possibly TRBD1 (5 bases). Trimming cost V 6 bases and J 7 bases, with 18 bases left between them. The CDR3 length is 14 residues. CDR3: CASRQKQGKRGYTF. CDR3 bases: TGTGCCAGCAGGCAAAAGCAGGGTAAACGTGGCTACACCTTC.

The J gene is TRBJ2-5, the V gene TRBV7-2, with D possibly TRBD2 on 5 matching bases. This CDR3 has 13 residues. Germline V gene sequence: CDR1 SGHTA, CDR2 FQGNSA. Trimming removed 4 bases from V and 7 bases from J, with 13 bases in between. CDR3 nucleotide sequence: TGTGCCAGCAGCTCTGAAAGGGCGGGGACCCAGTACTTC. Residues: CASSSERAGTQYF.

The V gene is TRBV7-2, the J gene TRBJ2-1, with 8 bases aligning to TRBD2. CDR1 and CDR2 (germline): SGHTA, FQGNSA. There are 15 residues in the CDR3. The J segment lost 9 bases and the V segment lost 5 bases, leaving 12 bases of the junction unmatched. The CDR3: CASSLDGLAGGEQFF. In nucleotides, the CDR3 is TGTGCCAGCAGCCTAGACGGACTAGCTGGCGGTGAGCAGTTCTTC.

This chain joins TRBV7-4 and TRBJ1-4; a weak D match, TRBD1 (5 bases). This CDR3 contains 14 residues. Germline V gives CDR1 SGHVT, CDR2 SQSDAQ. V dropped 4 bases and J dropped 10 bases, with 16 bases sitting between them. The DNA for the CDR3 is TGTGCCAGCAGCTCCGGGACCGCCGGGGGAAAACTGTTTTTT. Translation gives CASSSGTAGGKLFF.

This clonotype was seen a handful of times. An end of the junction does not agree with germline; a read error may underlie this. The chain couples TRBV5-1 to TRBJ1-1; D remains ambiguous. Germline CDR1 is SGHRS and CDR2 is YFSETQ. This CDR3 has 13 residues. The CDR3 loop reads CASSLGWNTEAFF. CDR3 bases: TGTGCCAGCAGCTTAGGCTGGAACACTGAAGCTTTCTTT.

Only a few counts were recorded for this clonotype. V is TRBV19 and J is TRBJ1-2; 10 positions match TRBD1. Germline CDR1 is LNHDA and CDR2 is SQIVND (reference sequence). V was clipped by 7 bases and J by 8 bases; unmatched bases: 10. The CDR3 has 14 amino acids. CDR3 in DNA: TGTGCCAGTACCATCTGGGACAGGGGTGGCGGCTACACCTTC. It codes for CASTIWDRGGGYTF.